A single sample is the source of the 2 T cell receptor beta chains below, sequenced in a study of blood T cell repertoires in COVID-19. Using immunoSEQ multiplex PCR, the repertoire was profiled, and TCRdb retains in-frame clones only, with some absent. The data contain over 95,000 clones, roughly 90% of them seen just once; the ten biggest clones take up 8% to 8.5%. The sample comprised peripheral blood. These receptors originate from a woman aged 70 to 79 who had recovered from COVID-19.

The genes are TRBV6-2 or TRBV6-3 and TRBJ2-2, with 8 bases lining up with TRBD2. CDR3 length equals 13 residues. V was clipped by 5 bases and J by 7 bases; unmatched bases: 3. In germline, CDR1 is MNHEY, CDR2 SVGEGT. The CDR3 DNA sequence: TGTGCCAGCAGTCTAGCGGGTTACGGGGAGCTGTTTTTT. As protein: CASSLAGYGELFF.

CDR3 coding DNA: TGTGCCAGCAGTGAGTCGAGGGCTTTCACAGATACGCAGTATTTT. Protein product: CASSESRAFTDTQYF. The chain combines TRBV2 with TRBJ2-3; a weak D match, TRBD2 (5 bases). Germline V lookup: CDR1 SNHLY, CDR2 FYNNEI. Trimming shortened V by 3 bases and J by 2 bases, and 12 bases separated the two germline ends. This CDR3 spans 15 amino acids.